This T cell receptor (beta chain) was obtained from a study of response to subunit inactivated influenza vaccine. Germline V gene data show CDR1 as DFQATT and CDR2 as SNEGSKA (reference sequence). This CDR3 spans 18 amino acids. V was clipped by 1 base and J by 2 bases; unmatched bases: 13. Findings and limits, study-wide: With each seasonal influenza vaccination, the authors suggested, few new T cells are recruited.

This clonotype was recorded a few times. The antigen is not known. TCRdb redid the calling of the RT-PCR reads with MiXCR, one entry per CDR3 protein. The table records hundreds of thousands of distinct CDR3 sequences, around 18% of them present only once. V is TRBV20-1 and J is TRBJ2-3, with 9 positions matching TRBD2. The sequence derives from a man in his fifties or sixties who received an inactivated influenza vaccine. The specimen comprised PBMCs from blood, sampled less than 6 days after vaccination. CDR3 residues: CSARVILGAGGDTDTQYF. The CDR3 coding sequence is TGCAGTGCTAGAGTAATTCTTGGAGCGGGAGGCGACACAGATACGCAGTATTTT.